This TCR beta chain originates from a study of blood T cell repertoires in COVID-19. Study context: The samples span acute and convalescent COVID-19 from the United States, Italy and Spain.

Participants came from 20 to 25 US areas, aged roughly 18 to 90 years. The germline V gene has CDR1 MDHEN and CDR2 SYDVKM. This CDR3 has 13 amino acids. The V and J ends lost 8 bases and 5 bases respectively, with 15 bases between them. Produced via immunoSEQ multiplex PCR; TCRdb's table is partial and in-frame only. The data show 95,000 to 150,000 clones, over 80% seen once. The source is a woman aged 25-40 years who had recovered from COVID-19. The sequenced material came from PBMCs or T cells enriched from blood (not recorded which). The chain uses TRBV28 and TRBJ1-2; the D is unclear. The CDR3 region is CASGRGNRYGYTF. Here the CDR3 DNA reads TGTGCCAGCGGGAGAGGAAATCGGTATGGCTACACCTTC.